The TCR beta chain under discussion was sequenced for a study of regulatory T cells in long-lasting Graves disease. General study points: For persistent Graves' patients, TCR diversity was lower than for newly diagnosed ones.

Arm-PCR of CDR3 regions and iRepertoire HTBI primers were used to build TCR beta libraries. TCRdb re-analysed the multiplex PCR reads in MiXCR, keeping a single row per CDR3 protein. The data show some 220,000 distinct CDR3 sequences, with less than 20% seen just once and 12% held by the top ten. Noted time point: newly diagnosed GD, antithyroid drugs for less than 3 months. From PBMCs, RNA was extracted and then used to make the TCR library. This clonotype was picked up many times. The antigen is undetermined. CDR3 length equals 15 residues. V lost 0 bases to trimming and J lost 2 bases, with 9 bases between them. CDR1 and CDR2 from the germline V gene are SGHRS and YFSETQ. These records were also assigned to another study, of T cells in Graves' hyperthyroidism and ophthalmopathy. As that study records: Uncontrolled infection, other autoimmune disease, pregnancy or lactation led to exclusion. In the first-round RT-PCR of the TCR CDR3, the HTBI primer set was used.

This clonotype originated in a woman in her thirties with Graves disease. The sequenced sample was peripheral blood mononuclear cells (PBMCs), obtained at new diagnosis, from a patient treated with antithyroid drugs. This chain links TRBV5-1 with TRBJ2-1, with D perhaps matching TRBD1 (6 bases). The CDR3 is CASSLAGQTYNEQFF. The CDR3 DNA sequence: TGCGCCAGCAGCTTGGCCGGACAGACCTACAATGAGCAGTTCTTC.